The clone carrying this T cell receptor (beta chain) was counted only a few times. Survey level was the resolution at which the v3.0 immunoSEQ assay ran. Profiling relied on immunoSEQ multiplex PCR, and the TCRdb table lists in-frame clones only, not all of them. This table has over 35,000 clones, 80% to 85% appearing once. The sample is drawn from a study of long-term antiretroviral therapy in people with HIV. The CDR3 covers 17 residues. From germline, CDR1 is MDHEN and CDR2 SYDVKM. Trimming took off 3 bases at V and 1 base at J, with 18 bases between the two ends. The sequence was collected from a man aged 18 to 30 with HIV. Sample: unsorted PBMCs, taken 1.5 years after starting antiretroviral therapy. The genes are TRBV28 and TRBJ1-2; no clear D. For the CDR3, the DNA is TGTGCCAGCAGTTTTCCGATAGGACGCAATCTTAACTATGGCTACACCTTC. Its translation is CASSFPIGRNLNYGYTF.